The 20 T cell receptor beta chains below all came from one sample that was sequenced in a study of blood T cell repertoires in COVID-19. This table comes from immunoSEQ multiplex PCR, and its TCRdb copy is limited to in-frame clones, with some not included. Of 210,000 or so clones listed, about 86% are singletons. The sample taken for sequencing was peripheral blood. The origin of the receptors is a woman in her fifties or sixties with acute or convalescent COVID-19.

The chain couples TRBV6-4 to TRBJ2-2; 11 nucleotides match TRBD1. Germline V gene data show CDR1 as MRHNA and CDR2 as SNTAGT. The CDR3 covers 15 residues. Germline trimming cut 0 bases from V and 10 bases from J; bases unmatched to any gene: 4. The CDR3 coding sequence is TGTGCCAGCAGTGACTCCAGGACAGGGGGCTCGGAGCTGTTTTTT. It encodes CASSDSRTGGSELFF.

This clone has just one count. J is TRBJ2-1 and V is TRBV5-1; tentatively, D is TRBD1 (6 bases). CDR3 length equals 14 residues. Per germline, CDR1 SGHRS and CDR2 YFSETQ. The ends were cut back, 0 bases at V and 6 bases at J, with 10 bases in the middle. DNA of the CDR3: TGCGCCAGCAGCTTGGCAGGGGCCCCCAATGAGCAGTTCTTC. Its translation is CASSLAGAPNEQFF.

This sequence joins TRBV10-2 and TRBJ2-5; 10 nucleotides line up with TRBD1. Germline V lookup: CDR1 WSHSY, CDR2 SAAADI. The junction had 7 bases not matched to a gene; V was cut back by 10 bases and J by 5 bases. CDR3 length: 13 amino acids. CDR3 nucleotides: TGCGCCATCCGACAGGGGGCAGGGGAGACCCAGTACTTC. This sequence encodes CAIRQGAGETQYF.

J is TRBJ2-1 and V is TRBV19; 9 bases are shared with TRBD2. V dropped 0 bases and J dropped 0; count of bases not matched to a gene: 3. This CDR3 comprises 17 residues. Germline CDR1 is LNHDA and CDR2 is SQIVND (reference sequence). The DNA of the CDR3 is TGTGCCAGTAGTATAGACGGGACTAGCCTCTCCTACAATGAGCAGTTCTTC. This translates into CASSIDGTSLSYNEQFF.

The chain recombines TRBV18 with TRBJ2-3; D is perhaps TRBD2 (6 bases). Trimming stripped 0 bases from V and 3 bases from J, with 16 bases between. Looked up from germline, CDR1 is KGHSH and CDR2 is LQKENI. The length of the CDR3 is 17 residues. CDR3 nucleotides: TGTGCCAGCTCACCACCCCGCACGGGAGTAAGAACAGATACGCAGTATTTT. Its translation is CASSPPRTGVRTDTQYF.

Only one count was recorded for this clone. This specimen includes other DNA sequences encoding the same CDR3. The CDR3 nucleotides are TGCGCCAGCAGCTTGGCGGCAGGCCTGAACACTGAAGCTTTCTTT. It yields the protein CASSLAAGLNTEAFF. This sequence joins TRBV5-1 and TRBJ1-1; D is ambiguous. V lost 0 bases and J lost 0, with 9 bases in between. This CDR3 contains 15 residues. Germline V lookup: CDR1 SGHRS, CDR2 YFSETQ.

The chain couples TRBV5-4 to TRBJ2-3; perhaps TRBD2 as D (7 bases). The CDR3 runs to 16 residues. Germline values: CDR1 SGHNT, CDR2 YYREEE (reference sequence). The V gene lost 0 bases and the J gene lost 4 bases, with 15 bases spanning the gap. The CDR3 region has the DNA TGTGCCAGCAGCTTGGAGGCGGGGGCCCCCTCAGATACGCAGTATTTT. Its protein product is CASSLEAGAPSDTQYF.

This chain joins TRBV10-2 and TRBJ2-3; TRBD2 matches at 8 bases. Germline V CDR1 and CDR2: WSHSY, SAAADI. V lost 0 bases to trimming and J lost 2 bases; unmatched junction nucleotides: 13. The CDR3 is made up of 19 amino acids. The CDR3: CASSESLRLAWNTTDTQYF. As DNA, the CDR3 is TGCGCCAGCAGTGAGTCCCTCCGACTAGCGTGGAACACCACAGATACGCAGTATTTT.

This rearrangement joins TRBV7-2 to TRBJ2-7; 9 bases map to TRBD1. Germline-derived CDR1 and CDR2 are SGHTA and FQGNSA. This CDR3 region has 14 residues. The V and J ends lost 5 bases and 4 bases, in that order; junction bases with no gene match: 6. CDR3 sequence (DNA): TGTGCCAGCAGCACATTGACAGGGGGGTACGAGCAGTACTTC. Translating it yields CASSTLTGGYEQYF.

This sequence joins TRBV4-2 and TRBJ1-5, with TRBD1 as a possible D gene (6 bases). V dropped 3 bases and J dropped 3 bases, with 12 bases sitting between them. The CDR3 is 15 residues long. Germline V gene data show CDR1 as LGHNA and CDR2 as YNFKEQ. The CDR3 nucleotides read TGTGCCAGCAGCCAGGATGGGGGGGCCAATCAGCCCCAGCATTTT. Amino acid sequence: CASSQDGGANQPQHF.

This clone was observed a single time. The gene calls are TRBV11-2 and TRBJ2-2, with 11 bases aligning to TRBD2. From germline, CDR1 is SGHAT and CDR2 FQNNGV. Losses at the gene ends were 3 bases for V and 3 bases for J; bases not matched to a gene: 3. The CDR3 has 16 residues. The CDR3 reads CASSFGTSGDTGELFF. CDR3 DNA: TGTGCCAGCAGCTTCGGGACTAGCGGTGACACCGGGGAGCTGTTTTTT.

This chain joins TRBV4-3 and TRBJ2-3; 12 nucleotides agree with TRBD2. The CDR3 contains 18 residues. J was trimmed by 0 bases and V by 4 bases; bases with no gene match: 8. From germline, CDR1 is LGHNA and CDR2 YSLEER. CDR3 protein: CASSPRLAGALSTDTQYF. The CDR3 region has the DNA TGCGCCAGCAGCCCTAGACTAGCGGGGGCCCTGAGCACAGATACGCAGTATTTT.

Here the CDR3 reads CASSLEGTSGGLAKNIQYF. DNA for the CDR3: TGTGCCAGCAGCTTAGAGGGGACTAGCGGGGGGCTAGCCAAAAACATTCAGTACTTC. V and J are TRBV7-2 and TRBJ2-4; TRBD2 agrees at 15 bases. Germline CDR1 is SGHTA and CDR2 is FQGNSA. CDR3 length equals 19 residues. The V and J ends lost 1 base and 0 bases, in that order; junction bases with no gene match: 4.

This clone was detected a few times. The gene calls are TRBV24-1 and TRBJ2-5; D possibly corresponds to TRBD1 (6 bases). CDR3 length: 15 amino acids. Germline CDR1 reads KGHDR; CDR2 reads SFDVKD. Trimming pared 4 bases from V and 5 bases from J, leaving 16 bases between. The CDR3 loop reads CATSEATGTWETQYF. The CDR3 nucleotides read TGTGCCACCAGTGAGGCAACAGGGACCTGGGAGACCCAGTACTTC.

The chain is built from TRBV18 and TRBJ1-1; D unclear. The V gene's germline CDR1 is KGHSH and CDR2 LQKENI. The V gene lost 3 bases and the J gene lost 1 base, with 12 bases spanning the gap. CDR3 length: 15 residues. The CDR3: CASSPLPGRNTEAFF. The CDR3 DNA reads TGTGCCAGCTCACCCCTCCCAGGCCGGAACACTGAAGCTTTCTTT.

V gene TRBV11-2 combines with J gene TRBJ2-1; the D gene is possibly TRBD2 (5 bases). CDR1 SGHAT and CDR2 FQNNGV come from the germline V gene. Trimming took off 0 bases at V and 6 bases at J, with 12 bases between the two ends. The CDR3 totals 15 residues. In nucleotides, the CDR3 is TGTGCCAGCAGCTTAGATGGCGGGTGGGCCAATGAGCAGTTCTTC. It codes for CASSLDGGWANEQFF.

This rearrangement joins TRBV28 to TRBJ2-5, with TRBD1 matching 8 bases. CDR1 MDHEN and CDR2 SYDVKM come from the germline V gene. The CDR3 spans 13 residues. Unmatched junction bases numbered 1, after V lost 2 bases and J lost 5 bases. The DNA of the CDR3 is TGTGCCAGCAGTTTAAACAGGGGGGAGACCCAGTACTTC. Amino acid sequence: CASSLNRGETQYF.

The genes are TRBV7-9 and TRBJ1-1; D remains ambiguous. Germline CDR1 and CDR2: SEHNR and FQNEAQ (reference sequence). The V and J ends lost 1 base and 11 bases respectively, with 14 bases between them. The CDR3 extends over 13 amino acids. The CDR3 sequence is CASSLGPEASAFF. The CDR3 coding sequence is TGTGCCAGCAGCTTAGGCCCCGAAGCTAGTGCTTTCTTT.

The chain employs TRBV18 and TRBJ1-4; D gene unclear. The CDR3 runs to 14 residues. Germline V CDR1 and CDR2: KGHSH, LQKENI. With 4 bases removed from V and 10 bases from J, the gap between germline ends came to 16 bases. DNA for the CDR3: TGTGCCAGCTCACTGTCTACGGGGTCAGGAAAACTGTTTTTT. It encodes CASSLSTGSGKLFF.

A single count supports this clone. The chain joins TRBV6-2 or TRBV6-3 to TRBJ2-2, with 8 bases matching TRBD1. The germline CDR1 and CDR2 sequences are MNHEY and SVGEGT. The V gene end was trimmed by 4 bases and the J gene end by 4 bases; junction bases not matched to a gene: 2. The CDR3 spans 14 residues. The CDR3 reads CASSSGQGTGELFF. The CDR3 DNA reads as TGTGCCAGCAGTTCCGGACAGGGCACCGGGGAGCTGTTTTTT.